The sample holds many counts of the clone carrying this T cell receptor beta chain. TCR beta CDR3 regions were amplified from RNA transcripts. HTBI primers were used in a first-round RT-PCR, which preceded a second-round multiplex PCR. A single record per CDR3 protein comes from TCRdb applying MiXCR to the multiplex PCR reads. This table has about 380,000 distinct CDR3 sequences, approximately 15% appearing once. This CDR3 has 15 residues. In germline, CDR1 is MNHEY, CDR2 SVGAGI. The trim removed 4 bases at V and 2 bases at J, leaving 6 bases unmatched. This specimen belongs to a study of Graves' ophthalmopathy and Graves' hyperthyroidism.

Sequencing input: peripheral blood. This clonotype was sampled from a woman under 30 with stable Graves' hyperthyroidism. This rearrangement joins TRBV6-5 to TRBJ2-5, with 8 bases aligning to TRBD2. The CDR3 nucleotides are TGTGCCAGCAGTTTAGCGGGGCCCCTTCAAGAGACCCAGTACTTC. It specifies CASSLAGPLQETQYF.